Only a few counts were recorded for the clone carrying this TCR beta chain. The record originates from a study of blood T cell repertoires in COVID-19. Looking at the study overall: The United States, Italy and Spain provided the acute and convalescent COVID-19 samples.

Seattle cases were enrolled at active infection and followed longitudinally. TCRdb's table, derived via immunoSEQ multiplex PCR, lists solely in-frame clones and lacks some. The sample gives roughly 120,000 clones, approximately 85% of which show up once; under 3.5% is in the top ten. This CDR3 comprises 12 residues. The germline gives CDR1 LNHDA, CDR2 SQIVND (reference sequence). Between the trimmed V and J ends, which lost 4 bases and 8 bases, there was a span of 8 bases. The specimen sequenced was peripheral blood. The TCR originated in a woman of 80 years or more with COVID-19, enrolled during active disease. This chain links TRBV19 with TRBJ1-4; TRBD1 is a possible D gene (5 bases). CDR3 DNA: TGTGCCAGTAGTAGGGGGGAAGAAAAACTGTTTTTT. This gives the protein CASSRGEEKLFF.